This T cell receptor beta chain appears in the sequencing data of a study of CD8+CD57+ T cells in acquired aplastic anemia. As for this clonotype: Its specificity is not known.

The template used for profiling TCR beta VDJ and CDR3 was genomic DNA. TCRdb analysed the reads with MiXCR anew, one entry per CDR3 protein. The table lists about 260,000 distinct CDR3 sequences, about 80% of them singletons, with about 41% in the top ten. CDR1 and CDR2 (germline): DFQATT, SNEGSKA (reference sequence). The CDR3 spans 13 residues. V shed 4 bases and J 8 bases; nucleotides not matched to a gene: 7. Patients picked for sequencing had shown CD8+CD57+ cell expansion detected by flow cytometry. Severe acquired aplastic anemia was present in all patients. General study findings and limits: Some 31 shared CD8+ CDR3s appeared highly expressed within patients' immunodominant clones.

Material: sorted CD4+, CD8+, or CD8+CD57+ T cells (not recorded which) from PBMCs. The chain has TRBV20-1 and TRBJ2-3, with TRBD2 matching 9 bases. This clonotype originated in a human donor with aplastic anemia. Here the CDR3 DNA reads TGCAGTGCTACGGGACTAGCTTTGGGTACGCAGTATTTT. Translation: CSATGLALGTQYF.